This entry describes one TCR beta chain. Deletions cut 9 bases from V and 1 base from J, with 10 bases between. Germline V lookup: CDR1 LNHDA, CDR2 SQIVND (reference sequence). The CDR3 spans 13 residues. The data stem from a study of radiotherapy plus CTLA-4 blockade in lung cancer. TCRdb keeps only in-frame clones here, not all; method: immunoSEQ multiplex PCR. Of around 72,000 clones listed, over 65% are singletons. The chain links TRBV19 to TRBJ1-5, with no clear D. The receptor comes from a human donor with non-small cell lung cancer who had a complete response to radiotherapy plus ipilimumab. The input for sequencing was peripheral blood, taken from a patient treated with radiotherapy plus ipilimumab. CDR3 nucleotide sequence: TGTGCCAGCACCGACCGAAGCAATCAGCCCCAGCATTTT. It translates to CASTDRSNQPQHF.